The rows below give T cell receptor beta chains drawn from one sample of a study of cytomegalovirus exposure and HLA in healthy donors. The repertoire was sequenced with immunoSEQ multiplex PCR; TCRdb's copy has only in-frame clones and lacks some. The sample has 140,000 to 150,000 clones, around 90% seen once; the top ten hold around 0.51%. The sequenced sample was PBMCs. All receptors come from a woman in her 40s in good health and CMV-seronegative. The conserved cysteine and the conserved F or W are not part of the CDR3 here.

v_call cdr3_length cdr3_aa
TRBV9 11 ASSKLPINTQY
TRBV7-9 16 ASSLAGYPVVTGNTIY
TRBV6-1 13 ASRGDRGESDTIY
TRBV6-6 13 ASSYGPGLAETQY
TRBV6-1 16 ASSEALGASGSGGTQY
TRBV5-1 13 ASSLTGGGTDTQY
TRBV5-1 14 ASSLMVGIGTDTQY
TRBV4-1 15 ASSQAPMGATQETQY
TRBV7-9 11 SSSLNRAYEQY
TRBV19 13 ASSARGRSNQPQH
TRBV11-3 13 ASSLGASLRDEQF
TRBV30 9 AWSGTAEQY
TRBV19 14 ASTSGTSGNYNEQF
TRBV4-2 14 ASSQALATSTDTQY
TRBV10-3 14 AIGRQGRSGNQPQH
TRBV9 12 ASAKAGGAYEQY
TRBV11-3 10 ASSPSSYEQY
TRBV7-8 11 ATHGLAGYEQY
TRBV5-6 11 ASSLDRDSEAF
TRBV10-1 12 ASSEAGREETQY
TRBV2 12 ASRGGTNTGELF
TRBV21-1 14 ASSKNPSGSTDTQY
TRBV29-1 12 SVALTGSTYEQY
TRBV2 11 ASSVRTGYEQY
TRBV28 12 ASSLRTGGYGYT
TRBV7-5 18 ARSLVGLAGGSPVVNEQF
TRBV5-5 14 ASSLDRAASTREQY
TRBV7-9 11 ASSLAGGGVQF
TRBV7-9 14 SSSLWTGSSYNEQF
TRBV5-4 13 AGNVAGETTGELF
TRBV6-1 12 ASSEDRGDEKLF
TRBV29-1 11 SVEIRVGGELF
TRBV6-1 12 ASSERTRSYEQY
TRBV6-1 12 ASSEVRGDQPQH
TRBV5-4 13 ASREGGSMNTEAF
TRBV2 12 ASTASGFYYGYT
TRBV18 13 ASSRGTEPYQPQH
TRBV11-3 15 ASSFRGTTGGQGEQY
TRBV7-6 12 ASSGQTAAYEQY
TRBV5-6 14 ASSKNTGELNTEAF
TRBV28 11 ASRRTGNTEAF
TRBV2 10 ASSEQYNEQF
TRBV27 12 ASSDRLNGNEQF
TRBV9 14 ASSPQGGPILYEQY
TRBV30 11 AWGTGVWTEAF
TRBV4-2 13 ASSQSGTGTDTQY
TRBV11-3 13 ASSPSSGGSYEQY
TRBV5-6 15 ASSSRRQGTNTGELF
TRBV7-9 12 ASSLGTGDQPQH
TRBV5-1 11 ASSLLAEETQY
TRBV5-1 12 ASNSGLDSDTQY
TRBV7-9 11 ASSRGQGQGYT
TRBV6-5 12 ASSYSAGFNEQF
TRBV6-6 13 ASSYSLAGGGEQY
TRBV28 15 ASSLDRGGFYNYGYT
TRBV7-8 14 ASSLWGTGMNTEAF
TRBV6-6 12 ASSYPGTSVEQF
TRBV18 10 ASSEQNYEQY
TRBV4-1 13 ASSHGQSTNEKLF
TRBV7-9 12 ASSLVEANTEAF